A selection of T cell receptor beta chains follows, all from one sample in a study of blood T cell repertoires in COVID-19. The assay was immunoSEQ multiplex PCR, and TCRdb's table has in-frame clones only and misses some. This repertoire shows roughly 230,000 clones, 82% found once; its top ten account for about 3.4%. Sequenced: PBMCs or T cells enriched from blood (not recorded which). All receptors derive from a woman aged 60-75 years who had recovered from COVID-19. Each CDR3 is given with its conserved first and last residue. Fields, in order: CDR3 protein, CDR3 DNA, V gene, D gene, J gene, clone size. A D gene is named only where the DNA matches it firmly. Only part of the rows carry a size: once, few, many, or a class if the clone is expanded.

CDR3: CASSQPGTGGHEQYF
DNA: TGTGCCAGCAGCCAACCCGGGACAGGGGGCCACGAGCAGTACTTC
V: TRBV4-2
D: TRBD1
J: TRBJ2-7
size: .

CDR3: CASSFQVGEGITDTQYF
DNA: TGTGCCAGCAGTTTTCAAGTGGGAGAGGGTATAACAGATACGCAGTATTTT
V: TRBV27
D: .
J: TRBJ2-3
size: .

CDR3: CASSLALADYNEQFF
DNA: TGTGCCAGCAGCTTGGCCCTAGCGGACTACAATGAGCAGTTCTTC
V: TRBV5-4
D: TRBD2
J: TRBJ2-1
size: once

CDR3: CASSTRPGTGRSGSRYEQYF
DNA: TGTGCCAGTAGTACAAGACCCGGGACAGGGAGGAGCGGGAGTAGGTACGAGCAGTACTTC
V: TRBV19
D: .
J: TRBJ2-7
size: .

CDR3: CASKPGTSGTDTQYF
DNA: TGTGCCAGCAAACCCGGGACTAGCGGCACAGATACGCAGTATTTT
V: TRBV6-6
D: TRBD2
J: TRBJ2-3
size: once

CDR3: CASSMEGEAQHF
DNA: TGTGCCAGCAGTATGGAGGGAGAGGCCCAGCATTTT
V: TRBV12-3/TRBV12-4
D: .
J: TRBJ1-5
size: .

CDR3: CASSLGGPGEETQYF
DNA: TGTGCCAGCAGCTTAGGTGGGCCTGGGGAGGAGACCCAGTACTTC
V: TRBV7-7
D: .
J: TRBJ2-5
size: .

CDR3: CASSPRTGTYNQPQHF
DNA: TGTGCCAGCAGTCCCCGGACAGGGACGTACAATCAGCCCCAGCATTTT
V: TRBV27
D: TRBD1
J: TRBJ1-5
size: .

CDR3: CASSLGERSSGNTIYF
DNA: TGTGCCAGCAGCTTAGGGGAGCGTTCCTCTGGAAACACCATATATTTT
V: TRBV7-9
D: .
J: TRBJ1-3
size: .

CDR3: CATSALGQGLGEPQHF
DNA: TGTGCCACCAGTGCCTTGGGTCAGGGGTTGGGGGAGCCCCAGCATTTT
V: TRBV24-1
D: .
J: TRBJ1-5
size: few

CDR3: CASSLPAGGPDNEQFF
DNA: TGTGCCAGCAGCTTACCAGCGGGAGGGCCAGACAATGAGCAGTTCTTC
V: TRBV5-4
D: TRBD2
J: TRBJ2-1
size: .

CDR3: CASSQGTGRYGYTF
DNA: TGTGCCAGCAGCCAAGGGACAGGGAGGTATGGCTACACCTTC
V: TRBV14
D: TRBD1
J: TRBJ1-2
size: few

CDR3: CASSLPGTGDHEQYF
DNA: TGTGCCAGCAGCTTGCCCGGGACAGGGGACCACGAGCAGTACTTC
V: TRBV3-1/TRBV3-2
D: TRBD1
J: TRBJ2-7
size: .

CDR3: CASRSRGTDGYTF
DNA: TGTGCCAGCAGAAGCCGCGGGACAGATGGCTACACCTTC
V: TRBV6-5
D: TRBD1
J: TRBJ1-2
size: few

CDR3: CASSLDRVGGRHTGELFF
DNA: TGTGCCAGCAGCTTGGATAGGGTAGGCGGGAGGCATACCGGGGAGCTGTTTTTT
V: TRBV5-8
D: TRBD2
J: TRBJ2-2
size: .

CDR3: CASRPSQGKGNTIYF
DNA: TGCGCCAGCAGGCCAAGCCAGGGGAAGGGAAACACCATATATTTT
V: TRBV4-3
D: .
J: TRBJ1-3
size: .

CDR3: CASSQEPTSLKNIQYF
DNA: TGTGCCAGCAGCCAAGAACCCACTTCCCTCAAAAACATTCAGTACTTC
V: TRBV3-1/TRBV3-2
D: .
J: TRBJ2-4
size: .

CDR3: CASSVDSLYSNQPQHF
DNA: TGTGCCAGCAGCGTGGACAGCTTATATAGCAATCAGCCCCAGCATTTT
V: TRBV11-2
D: .
J: TRBJ1-5
size: .

CDR3: CASSQVISGRAGETQYF
DNA: TGTGCCAGCAGCCAAGTAATAAGCGGGAGGGCTGGAGAGACCCAGTACTTC
V: TRBV4-2
D: TRBD2
J: TRBJ2-5
size: .

CDR3: CASNRDRENQPQHF
DNA: TGTGCCAGTAACAGGGACAGGGAGAATCAGCCCCAGCATTTT
V: TRBV19
D: TRBD1
J: TRBJ1-5
size: .

CDR3: CASSLTGTVYGYTF
DNA: TGTGCCAGCAGCTTAACCGGGACAGTTTATGGCTACACCTTC
V: TRBV5-6
D: TRBD1
J: TRBJ1-2
size: .

CDR3: CASSFNQGRGYTF
DNA: TGCGCCAGCAGCTTTAACCAGGGAAGGGGCTACACCTTC
V: TRBV5-1
D: .
J: TRBJ1-2
size: .

CDR3: CASQGASTEAFF
DNA: TGTGCCAGCCAAGGGGCATCCACTGAAGCTTTCTTT
V: TRBV25-1
D: .
J: TRBJ1-1
size: .

CDR3: CASSTRTGHDEQFF
DNA: TGTGCCAGTAGTACCCGGACAGGTCACGATGAGCAGTTCTTC
V: TRBV19
D: TRBD1
J: TRBJ2-1
size: .

CDR3: CASSLYGQGANEQYF
DNA: TGTGCCAGCAGCTTATACGGGCAGGGGGCAAACGAGCAGTACTTC
V: TRBV6-5
D: TRBD1
J: TRBJ2-7
size: few

CDR3: CASSFFQGPVGDTQYF
DNA: TGTGCCAGCAGCTTCTTTCAGGGGCCCGTGGGAGATACGCAGTATTTT
V: TRBV7-2
D: .
J: TRBJ2-3
size: .

CDR3: CASSLASGRGHEQFF
DNA: TGTGCCAGCAGCTTAGCGAGCGGGAGAGGCCATGAGCAGTTCTTC
V: TRBV7-6
D: TRBD2
J: TRBJ2-1
size: .

CDR3: CASSQGALLAGRQTQYF
DNA: TGTGCCAGCAGCCAGGGGGCCCTACTAGCGGGCAGACAGACCCAGTACTTC
V: TRBV14
D: TRBD2
J: TRBJ2-5
size: .

CDR3: CASTLGRGSYEQYF
DNA: TGTGCCAGCACCTTAGGGCGGGGGTCCTACGAGCAGTACTTC
V: TRBV7-2
D: TRBD2
J: TRBJ2-7
size: .

CDR3: CASSFGARDYQETQYF
DNA: TGTGCCAGCAGTTTCGGAGCCCGGGACTACCAAGAGACCCAGTACTTC
V: TRBV6-2/TRBV6-3
D: .
J: TRBJ2-5
size: .

CDR3: CASSPGGYTDTQYF
DNA: TGTGCCAGCTCACCAGGAGGGTACACAGATACGCAGTATTTT
V: TRBV18
D: .
J: TRBJ2-3
size: .